These T cell receptor beta chains were read from a single sample in a study of cytomegalovirus exposure and HLA in healthy donors. Measured with immunoSEQ multiplex PCR; TCRdb has only the in-frame clones, and not every one. The table has tens of thousands of clones, more than 90% seen once. Material: PBMCs. Receptor source: a man younger than 35 in good health and CMV-seronegative. Both conserved end residues are trimmed from each CDR3.

TRBV9,ASSVEAGGVADTQY
TRBV28,ASSSGGWREMNQETQY
TRBV19,ASSIDRDKPVAF
TRBV21-1,ASSNGGGRAF
TRBV5-6,ASSLVTLGSEQF
TRBV2,ASTGGPRETQY
TRBV6-1,ASREYSGNTIY
TRBV5-5,ASRSRMTGTNYGYT
TRBV29-1,SNGGANEQF
TRBV9,ASSATGGSYEQY
TRBV5-4,ASSLGTGTETQY
TRBV28,ASSLLFSGTSGNEQF
TRBV6-6,ASSYSTDLTEAF
TRBV4-3,ASSQEPGLAGGLDTQY
TRBV11-2,ASSLAGGPRWSGV
TRBV5-5,ASSLFDSSNQPQH
TRBV28,ASSPSGRHYEQY
TRBV6-5,ASSTGQGEPYEQY
TRBV2,ASSGGNTEAF
TRBV7-9,ASSPEGADGTEAF
TRBV30,AWSVGVEAF
TRBV28,ASSPPRLPVGDTQY
TRBV6-1,ASSEGRGQNLRGVWNQY
TRBV10-2,ASSGRTGRVYEQY
TRBV2,ASTGQDSNTEAF
TRBV11-2,ASSTPPGDEQY
TRBV30,AWRGDSNQPQH
TRBV27,ASSLDRVDDEQY
TRBV6-6,ASSPSGLVGQETQY
TRBV27,ASSFFINNEQF
TRBV6-5,ASSYGSPDISYEQY
TRBV10-1,ASSAQRGNQETQY
TRBV4-3,ASSQMGSGGYGYT